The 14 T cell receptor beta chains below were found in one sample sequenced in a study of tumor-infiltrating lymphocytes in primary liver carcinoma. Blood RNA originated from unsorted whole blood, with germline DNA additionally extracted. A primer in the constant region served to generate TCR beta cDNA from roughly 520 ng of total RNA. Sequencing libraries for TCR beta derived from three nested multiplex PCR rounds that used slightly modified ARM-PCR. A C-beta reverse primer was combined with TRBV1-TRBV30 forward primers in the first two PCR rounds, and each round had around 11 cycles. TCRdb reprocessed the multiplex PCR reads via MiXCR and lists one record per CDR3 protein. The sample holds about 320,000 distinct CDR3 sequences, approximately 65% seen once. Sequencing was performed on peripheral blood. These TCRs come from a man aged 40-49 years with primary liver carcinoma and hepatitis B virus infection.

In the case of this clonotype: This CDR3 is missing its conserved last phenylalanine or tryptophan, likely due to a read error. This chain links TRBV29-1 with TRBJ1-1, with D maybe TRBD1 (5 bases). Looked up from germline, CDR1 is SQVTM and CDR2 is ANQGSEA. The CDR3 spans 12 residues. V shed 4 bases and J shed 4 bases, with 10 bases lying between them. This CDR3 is CSVVQGTTEAFS. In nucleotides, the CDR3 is TGCAGCGTTGTACAAGGGACCACTGAAGCTTTCTCT.

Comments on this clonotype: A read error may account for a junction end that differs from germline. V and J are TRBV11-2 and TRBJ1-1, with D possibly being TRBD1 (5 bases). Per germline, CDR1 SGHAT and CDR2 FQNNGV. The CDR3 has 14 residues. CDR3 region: CVSSLVTGRTEAFF. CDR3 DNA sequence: TGTGTCAGCAGTTTAGTAACAGGTCGAACTGAAGCTTTCTTT.

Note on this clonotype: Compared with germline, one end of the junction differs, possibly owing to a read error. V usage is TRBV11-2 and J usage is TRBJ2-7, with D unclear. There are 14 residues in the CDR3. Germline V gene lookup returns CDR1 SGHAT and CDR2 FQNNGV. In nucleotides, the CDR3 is TGTGCCAGCAACTTAGATGCCAGGTCCTACGAGCAGTACTTC. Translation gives CASNLDARSYEQYF.

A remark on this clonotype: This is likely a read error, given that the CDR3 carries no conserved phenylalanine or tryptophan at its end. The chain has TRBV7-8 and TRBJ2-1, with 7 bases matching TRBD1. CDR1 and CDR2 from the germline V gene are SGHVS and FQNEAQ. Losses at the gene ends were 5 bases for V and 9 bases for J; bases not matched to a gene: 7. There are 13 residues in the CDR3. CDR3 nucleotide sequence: TGTGCCAGCAGCACGGACAGGTCTGCTGAGCAGTTCATC. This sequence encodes CASSTDRSAEQFI.

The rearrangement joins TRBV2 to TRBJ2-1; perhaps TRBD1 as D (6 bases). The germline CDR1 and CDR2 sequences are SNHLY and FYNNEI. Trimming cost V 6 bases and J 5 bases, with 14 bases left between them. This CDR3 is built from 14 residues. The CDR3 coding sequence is TGTGCCAGCAGAGCCGGGACAACTAACAATGAGCAGTTCTTC. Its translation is CASRAGTTNNEQFF.

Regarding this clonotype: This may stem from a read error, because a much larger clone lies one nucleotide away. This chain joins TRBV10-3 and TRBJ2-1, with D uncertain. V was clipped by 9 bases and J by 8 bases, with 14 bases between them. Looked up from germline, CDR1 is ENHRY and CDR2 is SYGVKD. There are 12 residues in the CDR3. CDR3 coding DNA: TGTGCCATAGCAGACGGTTACGATGAGCAGTTCTTC. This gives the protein CAIADGYDEQFF.

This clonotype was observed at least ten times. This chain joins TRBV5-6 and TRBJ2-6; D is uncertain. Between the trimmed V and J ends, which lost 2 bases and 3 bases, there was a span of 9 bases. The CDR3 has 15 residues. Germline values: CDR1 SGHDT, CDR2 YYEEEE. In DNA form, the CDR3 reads TGTGCCAGCAGCTTAGTAGCATTTGGGGCCAACGTCCTGACTTTC. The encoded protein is CASSLVAFGANVLTF.

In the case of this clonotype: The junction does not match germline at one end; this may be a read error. CDR3 in amino acids: CSVEGYSYYDYTF. DNA of the CDR3: TGCAGCGTTGAAGGCTATAGCTACTATGACTACACCTTC. The chain employs TRBV29-1 and TRBJ1-2; D unclear. The length of the CDR3 is 13 residues. Germline loops: CDR1 SQVTM, CDR2 ANQGSEA.

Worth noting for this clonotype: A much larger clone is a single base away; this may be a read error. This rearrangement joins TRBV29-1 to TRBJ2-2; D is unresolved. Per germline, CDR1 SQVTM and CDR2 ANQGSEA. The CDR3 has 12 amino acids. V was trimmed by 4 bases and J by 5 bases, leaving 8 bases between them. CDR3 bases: TGCAGCGTTGGGGCGGAAACCGGGGAGCTGTTTTTT. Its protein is CSVGAETGELFF.

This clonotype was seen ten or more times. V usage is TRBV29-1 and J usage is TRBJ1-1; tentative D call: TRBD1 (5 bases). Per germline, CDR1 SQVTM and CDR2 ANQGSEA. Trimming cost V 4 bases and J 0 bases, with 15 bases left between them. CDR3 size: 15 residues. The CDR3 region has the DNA TGCAGCGTTGGGGCAGGGTGGGCCATGAACACTGAAGCTTTCTTT. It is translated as CSVGAGWAMNTEAFF. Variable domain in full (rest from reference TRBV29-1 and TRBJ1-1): SAVISQKPSRDICQRGTSLTIQCQVDSQVTMMFWYRQQPGQSLTLIATANQGSEATYESGFVIDKFPISRPNLTFSTLTVSNMSPEDSSIYLCSVGAGWAMNTEAFFGQGTRLTVV.

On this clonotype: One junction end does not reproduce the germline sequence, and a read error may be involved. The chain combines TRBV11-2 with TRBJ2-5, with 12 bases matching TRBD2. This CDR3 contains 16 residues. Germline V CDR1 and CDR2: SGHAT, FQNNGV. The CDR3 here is CASSFGLAGNQETRYF. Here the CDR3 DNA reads TGTGCCAGCAGCTTTGGACTAGCGGGAAACCAGGAGACCCGGTACTTC.

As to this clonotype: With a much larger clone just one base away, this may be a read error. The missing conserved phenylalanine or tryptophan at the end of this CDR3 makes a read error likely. This chain's CDR3 is CASSQQGPVGELFY. The CDR3 coding sequence is TGTGCCAGCAGCCAGCAGGGGCCCGTCGGGGAGCTGTTTTAT. The chain has TRBV12-3 or TRBV12-4 and TRBJ2-2, with D perhaps matching TRBD1 (6 bases). With 6 bases removed from V and 7 bases from J, the gap between germline ends came to 15 bases. The CDR3 loop spans 14 amino acids.

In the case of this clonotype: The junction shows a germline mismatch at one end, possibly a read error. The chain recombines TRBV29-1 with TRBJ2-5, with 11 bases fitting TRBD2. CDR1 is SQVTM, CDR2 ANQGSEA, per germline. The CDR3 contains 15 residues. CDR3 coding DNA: TGCAGCGCTGTAAGACTAGCGGGAAGGCTCGAGACCAAGTACTTC. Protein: CSAVRLAGRLETKYF. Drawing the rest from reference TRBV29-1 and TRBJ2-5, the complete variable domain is SAVISQKPSRDICQRGTSLTIQCQVDSQVTMMFWYRQQPGQSLTLIATANQGSEATYESGFVIDKFPISRPNLTFSTLTVSNMSPEDSSIYLCSAVRLAGRLETKYFGPGTRLLVL.

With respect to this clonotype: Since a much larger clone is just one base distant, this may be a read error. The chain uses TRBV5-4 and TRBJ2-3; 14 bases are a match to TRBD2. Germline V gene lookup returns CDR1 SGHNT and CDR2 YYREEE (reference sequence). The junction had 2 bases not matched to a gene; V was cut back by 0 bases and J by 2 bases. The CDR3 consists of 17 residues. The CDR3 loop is CASSLGTSGRITDTQYF. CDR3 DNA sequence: TGTGCCAGCAGCTTGGGGACTAGCGGGAGGATCACAGATACGCAGTATTTT.